This T cell receptor beta chain is from a study of blood T cell repertoires in COVID-19. Study as a whole: Acute-phase and convalescent COVID-19 samples originated in the United States, Italy and Spain.

As originally analysed: Nucleated cell counts were estimated from reference gene primer amplification. Assay: immunoSEQ multiplex PCR; the TCRdb copy retains only in-frame clones and omits some. V, J and clone size derive from that table, while D and trimming were established from the DNA sequence. The sample lists some 50,000 clones, roughly 91% occurring once. This CDR3 region has 14 residues. V was shortened by 3 bases and J by 3 bases, with 8 bases between the two germline ends. From germline, CDR1 is KGHSH and CDR2 LQKENI. The sample comprised peripheral blood. The sequence was collected from a man over 45 with active COVID-19. V gene TRBV18 combines with J gene TRBJ1-4; TRBD1 might be the D (5 bases). CDR3 amino acids: CASSPSGSNEKLFF. CDR3 DNA sequence: TGTGCCAGCTCACCGTCAGGGTCTAATGAAAAACTGTTTTTT.